The 4 T cell receptor beta chains listed next were all sequenced from one sample in a study of blood T cell repertoires in COVID-19. Assay: immunoSEQ multiplex PCR; the TCRdb copy retains only in-frame clones and omits some. Of about 130,000 clones listed, around 83% are singletons. The sequenced sample consisted of PBMCs or T cells enriched from blood (not recorded which). The origin of the receptors is a man aged 45-65 years who had recovered from COVID-19.

This clone turned up a few times. The rearrangement uses TRBV28 and TRBJ1-2, with no clear D. CDR3 length: 11 residues. Trimming removed 4 bases at V and 2 bases at J, with 2 bases between. Germline V gene sequence: CDR1 MDHEN, CDR2 SYDVKM. For the CDR3, the DNA is TGTGCCAGCAGTTCAAACTATGGCTACACCTTC. This sequence encodes CASSSNYGYTF.

The chain uses TRBV10-2 and TRBJ1-4, with D tentatively TRBD1 (5 bases). Germline loops: CDR1 WSHSY, CDR2 SAAADI. This CDR3 has 15 residues. Trimming pared 4 bases from V and 4 bases from J, leaving 13 bases between. CDR3 DNA sequence: TGCGCCAGCAGTGCCAGGGTGAACGGTAATGAAAAACTGTTTTTT. Translating gives CASSARVNGNEKLFF.

The V call is TRBV28, the J call TRBJ2-5, with TRBD2 as a possible D gene (6 bases). V gave up 0 bases and J gave up 5 bases, with 16 bases separating them. CDR1 is MDHEN, CDR2 SYDVKM, per germline. The CDR3 length is 16 residues. DNA for the CDR3: TGTGCCAGCAGTTTATGGGGGCCGTCGGGGGAGGAGACCCAGTACTTC. Protein: CASSLWGPSGEETQYF. Supplemented by reference TRBV28 and TRBJ2-5, the full variable domain reads DVKVTQSSRYLVKRTGEKVFLECVQDMDHENMFWYRQDPGLGLRLIYFSYDVKMKEKGDIPEGYSVSREKKERFSLILESASTNQTSMYLCASSLWGPSGEETQYFGPGTRLLVL.

The CDR3 loop is CASSLGQLNTEAFF. The DNA of the CDR3 is TGTGCCAGTAGTTTGGGACAGCTTAACACTGAAGCTTTCTTT. This chain uses TRBV19 with TRBJ1-1; 7 positions match TRBD1. With V trimmed by 5 bases and J by 2 bases, 5 bases remained unmatched. CDR1 LNHDA and CDR2 SQIVND come from the germline V gene (reference sequence). This CDR3 is built from 14 residues.